The clone carrying this T cell receptor beta chain has more than one count but fewer than ten. As yet, its antigen is unknown. This CDR3 is built from 17 residues. V dropped 2 bases and J dropped 5 bases, with 21 bases sitting between them. CDR1 WNHNN and CDR2 SYGVQD come from the germline V gene (reference sequence). These data are taken from a study of T-cell memory formation after mild COVID-19. Constant-segment-primed 5'RACE gave TCR alpha and TCR beta cDNA libraries with sample barcodes and UMIs. MiXCR, run by TCRdb on the 5' RACE reads, gives a single entry per CDR3 protein. This table holds about 400,000 distinct CDR3 sequences, less than 25% found once. General observations from the study: Some SARS-CoV-2-responding clones were already detected in memory before infection. Researchers could not confirm that second-wave clones peaking on day 37 targeted SARS-CoV-2. Contracting CD4+ clones lay largely in CM and EM, with CD8+ ones residing in EMRA.

Sequenced sample: PBMCs or a T cell subset sorted from them (not recorded which). This chain links TRBV10-1 with TRBJ1-2, with D possibly matching TRBD1 (5 bases). The TCR comes from an adult woman who had mild COVID-19 (a few samples of this study predate the infection). Cell type and time point are not known. The CDR3 sequence: CASSEPGGTNLSYGYTF. The CDR3 nucleotides read TGCGCCAGCAGTGAGCCCGGGGGGACCAACCTTAGTTATGGCTACACCTTC.